A selection of T cell receptor beta chains follows, all from one sample in a study of T-cell memory formation after mild COVID-19. TCRdb reprocessed the 5' RACE reads with MiXCR, giving one entry per CDR3 protein. The sample gives 350,000 to 500,000 distinct CDR3 sequences, roughly 18% of which show up once; approximately 21% is in the top ten. Sequencing input: PBMCs or a T cell subset sorted from them (not recorded which). These receptors were taken from a man aged 18 to 35 who had mild COVID-19 (a few samples of this study predate the infection). Cell type and time point are not known. Both conserved end residues are trimmed from each CDR3.

J	V	CDR3
TRBJ2-4	TRBV6-2/TRBV6-3	ASGAGSGVQY
TRBJ2-7	TRBV3-1	ASSQAEYEQY
TRBJ2-1	TRBV7-3	ASSLGGRSYNEQF
TRBJ1-2	TRBV20-1	SARDWTGGSNGYT
TRBJ2-1	TRBV7-2	ASSPTGGTYNEQF
TRBJ1-1	TRBV9	ASSTRTADTEAF
TRBJ1-3	TRBV12-3/TRBV12-4	ASSSQGARNTIY
TRBJ2-5	TRBV18	ASSPFGETQY
TRBJ2-5	TRBV7-6	ASSLGQGRAQY
TRBJ1-1	TRBV4-2	ASSQLTGATEAF
TRBJ1-5	TRBV15	ATSRDLGDQPQH
TRBJ1-6	TRBV30	AWSVDSNNSPLH
TRBJ1-4	TRBV7-9	ASSPVGLGEKLF
TRBJ2-1	TRBV7-2	ASSPTRLADNEQF
TRBJ1-2	TRBV20-1	SAPRGGEAGYT
TRBJ2-3	TRBV20-1	SASGGDTQY
TRBJ1-1	TRBV7-2	ASSLLELTLTEAF
TRBJ2-7	TRBV20-1	SARAAEGGAYEQY
TRBJ1-5	TRBV7-2	ASSLGRRQPQH
TRBJ2-5	TRBV6-2/TRBV6-3	ASSGVSGGYQETQY
TRBJ2-5	TRBV27	ASSPLPSGRRAETQY
TRBJ1-2	TRBV2	ASSEDFPNYGYT
TRBJ2-5	TRBV12-3/TRBV12-4	ASSALTGTSKETQY
TRBJ2-5	TRBV6-4	ASSTIAGVQETQY
TRBJ2-2	TRBV19	ASSTRGGAGELF
TRBJ2-1	TRBV4-3	ASSQAPAGVDEQF
TRBJ2-5	TRBV4-3	ASSQGTGVRETQY
TRBJ2-3	TRBV5-1	ASSFSGVSTDTQY
TRBJ1-4	TRBV10-3	AISDRRSGLTNEKLF
TRBJ1-2	TRBV20-1	SPQTGVDYGYT
TRBJ1-1	TRBV9	ASSVGGQYMNTEAF
TRBJ2-5	TRBV7-2	ASSLARDRGLETQY
TRBJ1-5	TRBV24-1	ATSDFGRRDNQPQH
TRBJ1-1	TRBV20-1	SARRVPSTEAF
TRBJ1-1	TRBV12-3/TRBV12-4	ASSFSRGLTEAF
TRBJ1-4	TRBV4-3	ASSQDDRGRNEKLF
TRBJ2-5	TRBV11-3	ASSPAEEVTKY
TRBJ2-1	TRBV30	AWSVLGKEQF
TRBJ2-1	TRBV7-2	ASSFSVPYNEQF
TRBJ2-7	TRBV27	ASSSQSQGGYYEQY
TRBJ2-2	TRBV5-4	ASSAGTSGANTGELF
TRBJ2-5	TRBV6-5	ASSYADREETQY
TRBJ1-6	TRBV7-3	ASSLSWLSPLH
TRBJ2-1	TRBV6-2/TRBV6-3	ASSWWGNEQF
TRBJ2-3	TRBV5-5	ASSLGYRGTDTQY
TRBJ2-1	TRBV5-1	ASSLAGGILYNEQF
TRBJ2-7	TRBV9	ASSAEDRGGDEQY
TRBJ2-3	TRBV20-1	SAQDRVGTDTQY
TRBJ1-1	TRBV5-1	ASSWKEGQVNTEAF
TRBJ2-7	TRBV6-5	AISISAGDEQY